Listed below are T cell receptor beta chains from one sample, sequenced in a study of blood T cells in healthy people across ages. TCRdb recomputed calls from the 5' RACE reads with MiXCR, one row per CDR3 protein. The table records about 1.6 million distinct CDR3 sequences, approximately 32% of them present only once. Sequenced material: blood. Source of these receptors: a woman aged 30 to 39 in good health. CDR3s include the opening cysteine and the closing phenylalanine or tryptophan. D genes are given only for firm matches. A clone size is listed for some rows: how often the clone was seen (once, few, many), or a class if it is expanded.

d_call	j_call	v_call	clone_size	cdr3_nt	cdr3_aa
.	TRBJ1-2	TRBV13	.	TGTGCCAGCAGGCATCCCAGGGTCGGCGGCTACACCTTC	CASRHPRVGGYTF
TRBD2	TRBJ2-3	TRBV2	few	TGTGCCAGCAGGGGCCCCGGACTAGCGGTGGTGGCAGATACGCAGTATTTT	CASRGPGLAVVADTQYF
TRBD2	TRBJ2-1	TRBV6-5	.	TGTGCCAGCAGTTACTCCCCGGGACTAGGTACCGATGAGCAGTTCTTC	CASSYSPGLGTDEQFF
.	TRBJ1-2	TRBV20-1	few	TGCAGTGCTAGAGATATCCAGGGACTTTTTAACTATGGCTACACCTTC	CSARDIQGLFNYGYTF
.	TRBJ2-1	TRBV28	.	TGTGCCAGCAGTGCTCCTAGCACCAAGGGGGTCAATGAGCAGTTCTTC	CASSAPSTKGVNEQFF
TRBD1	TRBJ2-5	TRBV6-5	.	TGTGCCAGCAAATATTTATCAGGGGGTGAAGAGACCCAGTACTTC	CASKYLSGGEETQYF
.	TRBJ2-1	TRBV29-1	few	TGCAGCGTTGAGGGGTGGGCTGCTGGGGACAATGAGCAGTTCTTC	CSVEGWAAGDNEQFF
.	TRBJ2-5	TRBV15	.	TGTGCCACCAGCAGAGATCTAGCCCACCAAGAGACCCAGTACTTC	CATSRDLAHQETQYF
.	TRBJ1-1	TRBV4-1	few	TGCGCCAGCAGCCAAGATAGGTTCCGTGGGGGGGCGGACACTGAAGCTTTCTTT	CASSQDRFRGGADTEAFF
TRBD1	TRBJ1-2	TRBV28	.	TGTGCCAGCAGTATCCCGGGACAGGGTTCCACCTTC	CASSIPGQGSTF
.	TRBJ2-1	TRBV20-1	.	TGCAGTGCTAGAACCTTACAGGGTTCCTCCTACAATGAGCAGTTCTTC	CSARTLQGSSYNEQFF
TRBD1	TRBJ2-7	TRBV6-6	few	TGTGCCAGCAGCATGACAGGGATAACCTACGAGCAGTACTTC	CASSMTGITYEQYF
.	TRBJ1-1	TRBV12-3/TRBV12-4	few	TGTGCCAGCAGTTTGAGATACGGTCAAACTGAAGCTTTCTTT	CASSLRYGQTEAFF
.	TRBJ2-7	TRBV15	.	TGTGCCACCAGCAGTGAACGGGGGACGAGTCCCTACGAGCAGTACTTC	CATSSERGTSPYEQYF
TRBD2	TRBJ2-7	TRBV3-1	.	TGTGCCAGCAGCCATGGGACTAGCGGGAGGTGGTACGAGCAGTACTTC	CASSHGTSGRWYEQYF
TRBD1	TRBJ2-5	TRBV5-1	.	TGCGCCAGCAGTCCCGACAGGGAAGGGGAGACCCAGTACTTC	CASSPDREGETQYF
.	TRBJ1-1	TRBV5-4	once	TGTGCCAGCAGCGTAGGGAACCGAGACACTGAAGCTTTCTTT	CASSVGNRDTEAFF
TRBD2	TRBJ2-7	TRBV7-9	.	TGTGCCAGCAGGCCTATAGCGGGCCAAGGGAGGTACGAGCAGTACTTC	CASRPIAGQGRYEQYF
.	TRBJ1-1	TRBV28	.	TGTGCCGGCAGGGACGGCACTGAAGCTTTCTTT	CAGRDGTEAFF
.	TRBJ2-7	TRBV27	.	TGTGCCAGCGGCCTCCTCTCGGGCGAGCAGTACTTC	CASGLLSGEQYF
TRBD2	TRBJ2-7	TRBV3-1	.	TGTGCCAGCAGCCACGGACTAGCGGGAGCCTCATATGTGATTGTGGGCGGGCAGTACTTC	CASSHGLAGASYVIVGGQYF
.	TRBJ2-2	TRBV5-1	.	TGCGCCAGCAGCTTGAGAGCCTGGGGCCCCGGGGAGCTGTTTTTT	CASSLRAWGPGELFF
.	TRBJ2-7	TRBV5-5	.	TGTGCCAGCAGCCCGCTCTTACTTGATGTGGGGGAGCCGTACTTC	CASSPLLLDVGEPYF
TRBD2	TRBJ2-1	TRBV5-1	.	TGCGCCAGCAGCGTGAAAATAGGACTAGCGGTAGATGAGCAGTTCTTC	CASSVKIGLAVDEQFF
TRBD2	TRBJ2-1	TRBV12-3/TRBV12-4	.	TGTGCCAGCAGCAGGACTAGTCGGAATGAGCAGTTCTTC	CASSRTSRNEQFF
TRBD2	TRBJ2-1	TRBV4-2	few	TGTGCCAGCAGCCAAGCCCTAGCGGGGCTCGACAATGAGCAGTTCTTC	CASSQALAGLDNEQFF
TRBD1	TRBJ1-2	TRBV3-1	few	TGTGCCAGCAGCTCCGGGACAGGGGTATTATGGGGCTACACCTTC	CASSSGTGVLWGYTF
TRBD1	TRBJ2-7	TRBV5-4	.	TGTGCCAGCAGCTTGGACGGACAGGCGACTACCTACGAGCAGTACTTC	CASSLDGQATTYEQYF
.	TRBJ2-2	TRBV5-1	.	TGCGCCAGCAGCACCGGGTGGAACACCGGGGAGCTGTTTTTT	CASSTGWNTGELFF
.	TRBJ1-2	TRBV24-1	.	TGTGCCACCAGTGATGGACGCCAGGGTAGGGACTATGGCTACACCTTC	CATSDGRQGRDYGYTF
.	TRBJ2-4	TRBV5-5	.	TGTGCCAGCAGCGCCGGGGCCCTAGCCAAAAACATTCAGTACTTC	CASSAGALAKNIQYF
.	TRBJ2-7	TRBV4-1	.	TGCGCCAGCAGCTTCGGTCGAACAAGCTCCTACGAGCAGTACTTC	CASSFGRTSSYEQYF
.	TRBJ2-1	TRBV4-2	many	TGTGCCAGCAGCCAAGAAAGCTTGGCCGAGCAGTTCTTC	CASSQESLAEQFF
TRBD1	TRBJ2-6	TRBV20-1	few	TGCAGTGCTAGACCGGGACAGGTTAGATCTGGGGCCAACGTCCTGACTTTC	CSARPGQVRSGANVLTF
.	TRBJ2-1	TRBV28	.	TGTGCCACCTCGACCCTTGGGAATGAGCAGTTCTTC	CATSTLGNEQFF
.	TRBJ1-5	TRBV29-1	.	TGCAGCGTCCATCGCGCCGGGACCCAATTAAAGCCCCAGCATTTT	CSVHRAGTQLKPQHF
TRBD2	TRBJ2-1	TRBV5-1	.	TGCGCCAGCAGTTCGGCATCCGGGACTAGCGAGCTACCCCCAAAGGAACCGGTTTACGATGAGCAGTTCTTC	CASSSASGTSELPPKEPVYDEQFF
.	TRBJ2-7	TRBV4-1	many	TGCGCCAGCAGCCAATTCGACAGGCGCTACGAGCAGTACTTC	CASSQFDRRYEQYF
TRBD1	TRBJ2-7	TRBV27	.	TGTGCCAGTTCCCCGGGACAGATGTACGAGCAGTACTTC	CASSPGQMYEQYF
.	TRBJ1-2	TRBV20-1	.	TGCAGTGCTGACGGGACCAGGGTAAATTCCGGCTATGGCTACACCTTC	CSADGTRVNSGYGYTF
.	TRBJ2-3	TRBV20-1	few	TGCAGTGCTAGAGATAGGGGGGGTACAGATACGCAGTATTTT	CSARDRGGTDTQYF
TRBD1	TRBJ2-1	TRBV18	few	TGTGCCAGCTCACCAATACCGGGACAGAGCTCCTACAATGAGCAGTTCTTC	CASSPIPGQSSYNEQFF
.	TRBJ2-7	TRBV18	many	TGTGCCAGCTCACCACCTGAGGGGGAAGAGCAGTACTTC	CASSPPEGEEQYF
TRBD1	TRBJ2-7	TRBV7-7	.	TGTGCCAGCAGCCGGTGGACAGGGGGCATCTACGAGCAGTACTTC	CASSRWTGGIYEQYF
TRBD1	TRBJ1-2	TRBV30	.	TGTGCCTGGCGACAGGGAGGGGGATACTATGGCTACACCTTC	CAWRQGGGYYGYTF
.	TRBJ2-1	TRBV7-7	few	TGTGCCAGCAGCTTAAGGGGGGACATCTCCTACAATGAGCAGTTCTTC	CASSLRGDISYNEQFF
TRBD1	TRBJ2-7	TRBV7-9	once	TGTGCCGGCAGCTTGGGACAGGGTAGCTACGAGCAGTACTTC	CAGSLGQGSYEQYF
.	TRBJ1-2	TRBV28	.	TGTGCCAGCCGGGGCAGGGGCACCTTGGGCTATGGCTACACCTTC	CASRGRGTLGYGYTF
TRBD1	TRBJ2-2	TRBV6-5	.	TGTGCCAGCAGTACCGCAGGGGGCTGGGAGCGGTTTTTT	CASSTAGGWERFF
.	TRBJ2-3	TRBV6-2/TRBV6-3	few	TGTGCCAGCAGTTACGGGCCCTTGGGAGATACGCAGTATTTT	CASSYGPLGDTQYF
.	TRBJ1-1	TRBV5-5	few	TGTGCCAGCAGCTTGAAGACAGTTTTTGAAGCTTTCTTT	CASSLKTVFEAFF
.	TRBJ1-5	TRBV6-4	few	TGTGCCTGCAATCAGCCCCAGCATTTT	CACNQPQHF
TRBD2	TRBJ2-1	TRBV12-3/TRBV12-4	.	TGTGCCAGCAGTTTTCTAGCGGGAGCAAGTGGTGAGCAGTTCTTC	CASSFLAGASGEQFF
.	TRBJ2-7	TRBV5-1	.	TGCGCCAGCAGCTTCCAGTGGGGTAGCTCCTACGAGCAGTACTTC	CASSFQWGSSYEQYF
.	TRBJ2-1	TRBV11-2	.	TGTGCCAGCAGCTTAGTTGCCGGACGCAATGAGCAGTTCTTC	CASSLVAGRNEQFF
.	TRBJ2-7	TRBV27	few	TGTGCCAGCACTCCTTCAGTGGGGGGTTTCTCCTACGAGCAGTACTTC	CASTPSVGGFSYEQYF
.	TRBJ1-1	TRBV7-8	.	TGTGCCAGCAGCTTAGCCACCGGGAAGAACACTGAAGCTTTCTTT	CASSLATGKNTEAFF